These 14 T cell receptor beta chains were all obtained from the same sample, sequenced in a study of T cell responses to AZD1222 COVID-19 vaccine. Clones were read by immunoSEQ multiplex PCR, and TCRdb kept only the in-frame ones, dropping some. In the table there are around 80,000 clones, roughly 90% of which are singletons. The sample here was peripheral blood, taken 28 days after the second AZD1222 dose. These receptors were collected from an adult who received the AZD1222 COVID-19 vaccine.

The chain joins TRBV24-1 to TRBJ2-1, with no clear D. CDR3 length equals 16 residues. The germline V gene has CDR1 KGHDR and CDR2 SFDVKD. V was cut by 3 bases and J by 5 bases, with 16 bases left in between. CDR3 bases: TGTGCCACCAGTGATAGTAGGTTATCGGTAGACAATGAGCAGTTCTTC. Translating it yields CATSDSRLSVDNEQFF.

The rearrangement joins TRBV10-3 to TRBJ2-2, with 10 nucleotides matching TRBD2. Per the germline V gene, CDR1 is ENHRY and CDR2 is SYGVKD. This CDR3 comprises 13 residues. V lost 8 bases, J lost 8 bases, and 5 bases stayed unmatched. The CDR3 nucleotides read TGTGCCATCGGCGGACTAGCGGCTGGGGAGCTGTTTTTT. Translating gives CAIGGLAAGELFF.

The chain employs TRBV7-9 and TRBJ1-1; D is undetermined. Germline assignment: CDR1 SEHNR and CDR2 FQNEAQ (reference sequence). Trimming removed 1 base at V and 11 bases at J, with 20 bases between. The length of the CDR3 is 15 residues. The CDR3 nucleotides are TGTGCCAGCAGCTTAGGACCCGGGCCATCAATTGCGGCTTTCTTT. Its protein is CASSLGPGPSIAAFF.

This chain connects TRBV7-9 to TRBJ2-7; 8 nucleotides match TRBD2. The CDR3 has 15 residues. J gave up 7 bases and V 1 base, and 9 bases lay outside the gene matches. From germline, CDR1 is SEHNR and CDR2 FQNEAQ (reference sequence). The CDR3 sequence is CASSLDREGPGEQYF. The CDR3 DNA reads as TGTGCCAGCAGCTTAGACCGGGAGGGCCCGGGGGAGCAGTACTTC.

This chain uses TRBV9 with TRBJ2-2; the match to TRBD2 covers 11 bases. CDR1 and CDR2 (germline): SGDLS, YYNGEE. V was clipped by 0 bases and J by 7 bases; unmatched bases: 8. The CDR3 sequence is 17 residues long. As DNA, the CDR3 is TGTGCCAGCAGCGTAGGGGTAGCGGGAGGGCCCCACGGGGAGCTGTTTTTT. Its protein is CASSVGVAGGPHGELFF.

The CDR3, as DNA: TGTGCCAGCAGTAGCCAGCCCCAGCATTTT. Its protein product is CASSSQPQHF. The chain carries TRBV28 and TRBJ1-5; D is undetermined. V was cut by 5 bases and J by 7 bases, with 3 bases left in between. CDR1 is MDHEN and CDR2 is SYDVKM in the germline V gene. The CDR3 loop spans 10 amino acids.

V and J are TRBV4-3 and TRBJ2-7; TRBD2 agrees at 9 bases. The CDR3 covers 18 residues. V was clipped by 0 bases and J by 3 bases; unmatched bases: 12. The germline V gene encodes CDR1 LGHNA and CDR2 YSLEER. The CDR3 region has the DNA TGCGCCAGCAGCCAAGATTGGGATAGCGGGAGTGTATTCTACGAGCAGTACTTC. This encodes CASSQDWDSGSVFYEQYF.

The chain uses TRBV5-5 and TRBJ2-1; 10 bases map to TRBD2. The J segment lost 9 bases and the V segment lost 0 bases, leaving 9 bases of the junction unmatched. The CDR3 extends over 16 amino acids. Germline CDR1 SGHKS, CDR2 YYEKEE (reference sequence). In DNA, the CDR3 is TGTGCCAGCAGCTTGGCCGGGACTAGCGACGTTCTTGAGCAGTTCTTC. Its translation: CASSLAGTSDVLEQFF.

This clone occurred once. This sequence joins TRBV28 and TRBJ2-3; tentative D call: TRBD1 (6 bases). This CDR3 is built from 15 residues. Germline loops: CDR1 MDHEN, CDR2 SYDVKM. The ends were cut back, 6 bases at V and 1 base at J, with 14 bases in the middle. CDR3 residues: CASRGAAYGTDTQYF. The CDR3 nucleotides read TGTGCCAGCAGGGGGGCAGCGTATGGCACAGATACGCAGTATTTT.

This sequence joins TRBV10-2 and TRBJ2-7; 11 bases are shared with TRBD2. CDR3 length: 14 residues. Unmatched junction bases numbered 7, after V lost 6 bases and J lost 6 bases. Germline V lookup: CDR1 WSHSY, CDR2 SAAADI. CDR3 nucleotides: TGCGCCAGCAGGCTAGCGGGAGGCCCCTCCGAGCAGTACTTC. It specifies CASRLAGGPSEQYF.

This rearrangement joins TRBV30 to TRBJ1-6; D is perhaps TRBD1 (5 bases). Trimming shortened V by 7 bases and J by 6 bases, and 16 bases separated the two germline ends. The CDR3 runs to 14 residues. In germline, CDR1 is GTSNPN, CDR2 SVGIG (reference sequence). DNA of the CDR3: TGTGCCTCCAAACGTGGGCAGGGTAATTCACCCCTCCACTTT. Amino acid sequence: CASKRGQGNSPLHF.

The V and J genes are TRBV27 and TRBJ2-7; 7 nucleotides agree with TRBD1. Losses at the gene ends were 4 bases for V and 6 bases for J; bases not matched to a gene: 9. From germline, CDR1 is MNHEY and CDR2 SMNVEV (reference sequence). This CDR3 contains 14 residues. The DNA of the CDR3 is TGTGCCAGCAGTTACACGACAGGGTGGGGCGAGCAGTACTTC. Translation gives CASSYTTGWGEQYF.

The chain employs TRBV7-9 and TRBJ1-4, with D unresolved. V was shortened by 2 bases and J by 8 bases, with 3 bases between the two germline ends. CDR1 and CDR2 (germline): SEHNR, FQNEAQ (reference sequence). This CDR3 contains 11 residues. CDR3 sequence reads: CASSLLEKLFF. CDR3 DNA sequence: TGTGCCAGCAGCTTACTGGAAAAACTGTTTTTT.

V is TRBV7-8 and J is TRBJ1-5; 9 bases are a match to TRBD1. CDR1 and CDR2 (germline): SGHVS, FQNEAQ. V dropped 2 bases and J dropped 6; count of bases not matched to a gene: 2. The CDR3 is 14 amino acids. DNA for the CDR3: TGTGCCAGCAGCTTAAGACAGGGGGGTCAGCCCCAGCATTTT. Its protein is CASSLRQGGQPQHF. Together with reference TRBV7-8 and TRBJ1-5, the CDR3 gives the full variable domain: GAGVSQSPRYKVAKRGQDVALRCDPISGHVSLFWYQQALGQGPEFLTYFQNEAQLDKSGLPSDRFFAERPEGSVSTLKIQRTQQEDSAVYLCASSLRQGGQPQHFGDGTRLSIL.